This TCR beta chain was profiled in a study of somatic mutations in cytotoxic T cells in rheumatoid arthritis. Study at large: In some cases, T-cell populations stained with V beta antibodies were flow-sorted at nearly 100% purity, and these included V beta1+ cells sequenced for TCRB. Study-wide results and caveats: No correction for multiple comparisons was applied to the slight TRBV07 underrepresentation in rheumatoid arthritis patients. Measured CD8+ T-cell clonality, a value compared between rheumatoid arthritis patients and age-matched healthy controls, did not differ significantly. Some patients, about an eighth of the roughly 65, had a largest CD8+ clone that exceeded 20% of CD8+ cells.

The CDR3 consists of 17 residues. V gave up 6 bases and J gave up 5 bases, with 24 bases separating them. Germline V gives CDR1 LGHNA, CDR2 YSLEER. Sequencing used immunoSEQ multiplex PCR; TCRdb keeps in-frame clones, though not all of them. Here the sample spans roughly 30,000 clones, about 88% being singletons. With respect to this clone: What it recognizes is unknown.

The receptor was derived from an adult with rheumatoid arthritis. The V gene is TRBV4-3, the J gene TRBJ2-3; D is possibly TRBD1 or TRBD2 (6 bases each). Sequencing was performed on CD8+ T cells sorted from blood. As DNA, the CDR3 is TGCGCCAGCAGTGGGAACCGGGGGCCATCGATTAAAGATACGCAGTATTTT. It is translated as CASSGNRGPSIKDTQYF.